The 23 T cell receptor beta chains presented below share a single source sample, sequenced in a study of molecular identifiers for immune sequencing clone quantification (dated by TCRdb to the late 2010s). The library was built by means of PCR. TCRdb shows the sequencer as Illumina HiSeq 4000. In-frame beta chains were kept once TCRdb had trimmed the public reads at Q25 with fastp and called clones with MiXCR. Each record represents a unique CDR3 protein, reported with the most common genes and DNA among its rows. The sample table records some 650,000 distinct CDR3 sequences; less than 20% of these occur just once. The ten largest clonotypes hold 0.85% of the sample. Sample: naive CD8+ T cells from blood, with Jurkat cell RNA spiked in. Sample cell subset or site, as interpreted from the label and publication: FACS-sorted CD8+CD4-CCR7+CD45RA+ naive T cells. These receptors came from a human donor in good health. Some libraries in this study had Jurkat cell RNA spiked in.

Remarks on this clonotype: A much larger clone differs from this one at a single base, so this may be a read error. The rearrangement uses TRBV7-9 and TRBJ2-1, with unresolved D. Per germline, CDR1 SEHNR and CDR2 FQNEAQ (reference sequence). The CDR3 runs to 18 residues. The CDR3 is CASSLSAPGYSYYNVQFF. CDR3 DNA: TGTGCCAGCAGCTTAAGTGCGCCGGGCTACTCCTACTACAATGTGCAGTTCTTC.

This clonotype was detected many times. The CDR3 region has the DNA TGTGCCAGCAGCAGGGCGCCGGGCAATCAGCCCCAGCATTTT. Residues: CASSRAPGNQPQHF. The chain is built from TRBV21-1 and TRBJ1-5. TRBV21-1 is a pseudogene segment. There are 14 residues in the CDR3.

Details on this clonotype: This may come from a read error, since a much larger clone is one base off. The J gene is TRBJ1-4, the V gene TRBV6-5; no clear D. There are 14 residues in the CDR3. V lost 11 bases and J lost 0, with 13 bases in between. The germline V gene encodes CDR1 MNHEY and CDR2 SVGAGI. CDR3 bases: TGTGCCGGCACCCTCAGAGCAACTAATGAAAAACTGTTTTTT. Protein: CAGTLRATNEKLFF.

This clonotype has ten or more counts. This chain uses TRBV23-1 with TRBJ2-5; 11 nucleotides align to TRBD2. TRBV23-1 is treated as an ORF (open reading frame) with a function not yet certain. The V and J ends lost 1 base and 4 bases, in that order; junction bases with no gene match: 17. The CDR3 loop spans 20 amino acids. CDR3 sequence (DNA): TGCGCCAGCAGTCAATATCGGTTGGCTAGCGGGGGGCACCCCCTAGAGACCCAGTACTTC. Residues: CASSQYRLASGGHPLETQYF.

The chain combines TRBV4-2 with TRBJ2-5; 10 bases line up with TRBD2. The CDR3 is made up of 16 amino acids. After removal of 0 bases from V and 3 bases from J, the junction contained 4 bases not matched to a gene. Per the germline V gene, CDR1 is LGHNA and CDR2 is YNFKEQ. This CDR3 reads CASSQELAGVKETQYF. CDR3 sequence (DNA): TGTGCCAGCAGCCAAGAGCTAGCGGGGGTTAAAGAGACCCAGTACTTC.

CDR3 DNA: TGCGCCAGCAGCGTAACGCGGGACAGGGGGGCTGAAGCTTTCTTT. The encoded protein is CASSVTRDRGAEAFF. This chain connects TRBV4-1 to TRBJ1-1, with TRBD1 identical over 11 bases. The CDR3 is made up of 15 amino acids. The germline CDR1 and CDR2 sequences are MGHRA and YSYEKL. Germline trimming cut 5 bases from V and 6 bases from J; bases unmatched to any gene: 8.

The rearrangement uses TRBV6-2 or TRBV6-3 and TRBJ2-7; 9 bases map to TRBD1. Germline-derived CDR1 and CDR2 are MNHEY and SVGEGT. CDR3 length: 17 residues. V shed 0 bases and J 0 bases; nucleotides not matched to a gene: 6. CDR3 in amino acids: CASSYSIGQGISYEQYF. The CDR3, as DNA: TGTGCCAGCAGTTACTCGATTGGACAGGGGATCTCCTACGAGCAGTACTTC.

This clonotype was seen ten or more times. This chain joins TRBV9 and TRBJ2-3, with 8 bases matching TRBD2. The germline CDR1 and CDR2 sequences are SGDLS and YYNGEE. Trimming removed 7 bases from V and 3 bases from J; junction bases left unmatched: 10. The CDR3 runs 15 residues. The CDR3 spells CASGGAGGGTDTQYF. The CDR3 bases are TGTGCCAGCGGTGGGGCGGGAGGAGGTACAGATACGCAGTATTTT.

In its sample, this clonotype was seen once. V gene TRBV15 combines with J gene TRBJ2-3; D ambiguous. V dropped 4 bases and J dropped 6 bases, with 11 bases sitting between them. The CDR3 contains 13 residues. CDR1 and CDR2 from the germline V gene are LNHNV and YYDKDF (reference sequence). The CDR3 DNA is TGTGCCACCAGCATTAGTCCCGCGGATACGCAGTATTTT. Protein product: CATSISPADTQYF.

The chain recombines TRBV4-3 with TRBJ2-2; D tentatively fits TRBD1 or TRBD2 (6 bases each). Trimming left V 2 bases short and J 5 bases short, with 12 bases between. The CDR3 covers 15 residues. Germline V lookup: CDR1 LGHNA, CDR2 YSLEER. CDR3 DNA: TGCGCCAGCAGCCAAAGGGGGAGCGGGACCGGGGAGCTGTTTTTT. Protein: CASSQRGSGTGELFF.

This clonotype was seen at least ten times. The gene calls are TRBV6-6 and TRBJ1-3, with 8 bases lining up with TRBD1. Losses at the gene ends were 3 bases for V and 3 bases for J; bases not matched to a gene: 10. CDR1 and CDR2 (germline): MNHNY, SVGAGI (reference sequence). CDR3 length: 17 residues. CDR3 DNA: TGTGCCAGCAGTTATTACGAGACAGGGGAGGATGGAAACACCATATATTTT. It specifies CASSYYETGEDGNTIYF.

This clonotype was seen just once. The CDR3 DNA reads as TGCAGCGTTGATAGGCCAGGACCTGATACGCAGTATTTT. This encodes CSVDRPGPDTQYF. This chain connects TRBV29-1 to TRBJ2-3; D unresolved. V was pared by 3 bases and J by 6 bases, with 13 bases between. This CDR3 has 13 amino acids. Germline V gives CDR1 SQVTM, CDR2 ANQGSEA.

The chain has TRBV24-1 and TRBJ2-1; no clear D gene. The CDR3 contains 14 residues. Germline V CDR1 and CDR2: KGHDR, SFDVKD. Trimming removed 0 bases from V and 10 bases from J, with 12 bases in between. The CDR3 nucleotides are TGTGCCACCAGTGATTTGAACGTCAACCCAGAGCAGTTCTTC. Its protein is CATSDLNVNPEQFF.

This clonotype has ten or more counts. The chain combines TRBV13 with TRBJ2-7, with a weak D call TRBD2 (5 bases). V lost 5 bases to trimming and J lost 6 bases, with 23 bases between them. This CDR3 contains 16 residues. CDR1 is PRHDT and CDR2 is FYEKMQ in the germline V gene (reference sequence). The CDR3 coding sequence is TGTGCCAGCAGCCCGAGCGGTCAAATCGGCATCTCCGAGCAGTACTTC. Protein sequence: CASSPSGQIGISEQYF.

Concerning this clonotype: Just one base apart from a much larger clone, this may be a read error. This rearrangement joins TRBV6-2 or TRBV6-3 to TRBJ1-2; D gene unclear. This CDR3 comprises 12 residues. Germline assignment: CDR1 MNHEY and CDR2 SVGEGT. CDR3 amino acids: CASSYGSLGYAF. The CDR3 region has the DNA TGTGCCAGCAGTTATGGCAGTCTTGGCTACGCCTTC.

This clonotype showed up many times. The chain employs TRBV29-1 and TRBJ2-3; TRBD2 might be the D (6 bases). CDR3 length: 14 amino acids. The germline V gene has CDR1 SQVTM and CDR2 ANQGSEA. Trimming pared 3 bases from V and 6 bases from J, leaving 16 bases between. The CDR3 loop is CSVEGGSGEDTQYF. As DNA, the CDR3 is TGCAGCGTTGAGGGGGGAAGCGGCGAGGATACGCAGTATTTT.

The sample holds many counts of this clonotype. The rearrangement uses TRBV28 and TRBJ1-1; the D gene is possibly TRBD1 (6 bases). Between the trimmed V and J ends, which lost 7 bases and 3 bases, there was a span of 6 bases. Germline assignment: CDR1 MDHEN and CDR2 SYDVKM. The CDR3 covers 11 residues. The CDR3 DNA reads TGTGCCAGCACAGGGGACACTGAAGCTTTCTTT. Translated, it gives CASTGDTEAFF.

In its sample, this clonotype was seen many times. The chain has TRBV28 and TRBJ2-3, with a possible D match to TRBD2 (5 bases). Germline V gene sequence: CDR1 MDHEN, CDR2 SYDVKM. V lost 5 bases, J lost 0 bases, and 12 bases lay in between. The CDR3 runs to 15 residues. The CDR3 nucleotides are TGTGCCAGCAGTCCCCGCGACTACAGCACAGATACGCAGTATTTT. Translating gives CASSPRDYSTDTQYF.

Regarding this clonotype: A read error may produce the germline difference seen at one junction end. This chain joins TRBV5-1 and TRBJ1-5, with 9 bases matching TRBD1. Germline assignment: CDR1 SGHRS and CDR2 YFSETQ. This CDR3 region has 12 residues. The CDR3 here is CLPGQGNQPQHF. CDR3 sequence (DNA): TGTTTACCGGGACAGGGTAATCAGCCCCAGCATTTT.

Notes on this clonotype: Given a much more abundant clone one base away, this may be a read error. V usage is TRBV5-6 and J usage is TRBJ1-3; 8 bases match TRBD1. The CDR3 covers 16 residues. CDR1 is SGHDT, CDR2 YYEEEE, per germline. The CDR3 sequence is CASTLETGDSGNTVYF. CDR3 DNA: TGTGCCAGCACCTTGGAGACAGGGGACTCTGGAAACACCGTATATTTT.

On this clonotype: One base away lies a much larger clone, so this may be a sequencing read error. V usage is TRBV6-5 and J usage is TRBJ2-3, with 8 bases aligning to TRBD2. This CDR3 has 17 amino acids. CDR1 and CDR2 from the germline V gene are MNHEY and SVGAGI. The CDR3 DNA sequence: TGTGCCAGCCTCCGGGTAGCGGGGACTGAGGGCACAGATACGCGGTATTTT. Its protein product is CASLRVAGTEGTDTRYF.

This clonotype has only a few counts. J is TRBJ2-5 and V is TRBV7-8, with 9 positions matching TRBD2. The V gene end was trimmed by 5 bases and the J gene end by 5 bases; junction bases not matched to a gene: 9. The germline gives CDR1 SGHVS, CDR2 FQNEAQ. The CDR3 is 15 residues long. For the CDR3, the DNA is TGTGCCAGCAGCCCTAGGGCGGGGGGGCGCGAGACCCAGTACTTC. This encodes CASSPRAGGRETQYF.

In regard to this clonotype: Given the absence of the conserved phenylalanine or tryptophan at the CDR3 end, a read error is likely. V gene TRBV28 combines with J gene TRBJ2-5; D possibly corresponds to TRBD2 (5 bases). The germline CDR1 and CDR2 sequences are MDHEN and SYDVKM. This CDR3 contains 14 residues. The ends were cut back, 5 bases at V and 2 bases at J, with 12 bases in the middle. The CDR3 DNA follows: TGTGCCAGCAGTCCGAGGACGGGACAAGAGACCCAGTACTCC. Its protein is CASSPRTGQETQYS.